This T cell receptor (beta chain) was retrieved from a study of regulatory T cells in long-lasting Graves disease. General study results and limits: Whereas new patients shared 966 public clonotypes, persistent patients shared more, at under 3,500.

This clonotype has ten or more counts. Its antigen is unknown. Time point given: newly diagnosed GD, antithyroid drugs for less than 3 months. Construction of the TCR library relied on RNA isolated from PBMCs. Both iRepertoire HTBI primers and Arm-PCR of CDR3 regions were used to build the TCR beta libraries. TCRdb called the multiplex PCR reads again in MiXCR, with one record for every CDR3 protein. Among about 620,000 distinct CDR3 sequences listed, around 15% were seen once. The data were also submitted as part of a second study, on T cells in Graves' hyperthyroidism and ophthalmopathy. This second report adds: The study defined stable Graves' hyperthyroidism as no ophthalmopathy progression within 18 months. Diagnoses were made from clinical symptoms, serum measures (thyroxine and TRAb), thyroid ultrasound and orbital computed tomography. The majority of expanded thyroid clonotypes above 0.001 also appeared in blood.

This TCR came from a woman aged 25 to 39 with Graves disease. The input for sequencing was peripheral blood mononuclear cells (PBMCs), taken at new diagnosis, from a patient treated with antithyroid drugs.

As DNA, the CDR3 is TGTGCCAGCAGTGTGTCACTAGCGGGAACTAATGAGCAGTTCTTC. As protein: CASSVSLAGTNEQFF. The gene calls are TRBV2 and TRBJ2-1; TRBD2 matches at 10 bases. This CDR3 has 15 residues. CDR1 and CDR2 (germline): SNHLY, FYNNEI. V lost 4 bases and J lost 7; bases outside the gene matches: 7.